These T cell receptor beta chains were read from a single sample in a study of a mutant IDH1 vaccine in newly diagnosed glioma. Which antigens these TCRs recognize remains unknown. Profiling relied on immunoSEQ multiplex PCR, and the TCRdb table lists in-frame clones only, not all of them. The sample contains 20,000 to 30,000 clones, 65% to 80% of which appear only once. The source was PBMCs, collected from a glioma patient whose treatment included an IDH1 peptide vaccine. These receptors were taken from a man in his forties with glioma. Some clones in this sample may be carry-over from other donors' samples. CDR3s include the opening cysteine and the closing phenylalanine or tryptophan. Fields, in order: J gene, V gene, D gene, CDR3 protein. D genes are given only for firm matches.

J gene: TRBJ1-1
V gene: TRBV9
D gene: TRBD1
CDR3 protein: CASAPGTANTEAFF

J gene: TRBJ1-1
V gene: TRBV7-9
D gene: -
CDR3 protein: CASSFWHGNTEAFF

J gene: TRBJ1-1
V gene: TRBV30
D gene: TRBD1
CDR3 protein: CAWNPGQGMGEAFF

J gene: TRBJ1-2
V gene: TRBV11-2
D gene: -
CDR3 protein: CATHGNSNNYGYTF

J gene: TRBJ2-2
V gene: TRBV5-1
D gene: TRBD1
CDR3 protein: CASSLGQGVEAGELFF

J gene: TRBJ2-7
V gene: TRBV19
D gene: -
CDR3 protein: CASSIGGFYEQYF

J gene: TRBJ1-2
V gene: TRBV18
D gene: -
CDR3 protein: CASSPPAGLGYTF

J gene: TRBJ2-7
V gene: TRBV6-4
D gene: TRBD2
CDR3 protein: CASSDSAGGANEQYF

J gene: TRBJ1-5
V gene: TRBV27
D gene: -
CDR3 protein: CASSLQPNQPQHF

J gene: TRBJ1-6
V gene: TRBV19
D gene: TRBD1
CDR3 protein: CASSITGTVGYNSPLHF

J gene: TRBJ1-5
V gene: TRBV5-1
D gene: TRBD1
CDR3 protein: CASSLWDRGNQPQHF

J gene: TRBJ1-5
V gene: TRBV6-8
D gene: -
CDR3 protein: CASSLATVNTYCNQPQHF

J gene: TRBJ2-7
V gene: TRBV5-1
D gene: -
CDR3 protein: CASSHGDRSAVWDF

J gene: TRBJ1-6
V gene: TRBV10-3
D gene: -
CDR3 protein: CAIRKGDYNSPLHF

J gene: TRBJ1-5
V gene: TRBV27
D gene: -
CDR3 protein: CASSLGQGSQPQHF

J gene: TRBJ2-1
V gene: TRBV5-8
D gene: TRBD2
CDR3 protein: CASSLLSGVKANEQFF

J gene: TRBJ2-3
V gene: TRBV11-2
D gene: -
CDR3 protein: CASSSGDTQYF

J gene: TRBJ1-5
V gene: TRBV10-3
D gene: -
CDR3 protein: CAIIDLDGYSNQPQHF

J gene: TRBJ2-7
V gene: TRBV6-6
D gene: TRBD1
CDR3 protein: CASSFDRERQYF

J gene: TRBJ2-2
V gene: TRBV27
D gene: TRBD1
CDR3 protein: CASGQGPNTGELFF

J gene: TRBJ1-2
V gene: TRBV27
D gene: -
CDR3 protein: CASSLSNQGFGYTF

J gene: TRBJ1-2
V gene: TRBV30
D gene: -
CDR3 protein: CAWSVSALDYTF

J gene: TRBJ1-2
V gene: TRBV5-1
D gene: TRBD1
CDR3 protein: CASSSPDRGDYGYTF

J gene: TRBJ1-5
V gene: TRBV11-2
D gene: -
CDR3 protein: CASSLGVSQPQHF

J gene: TRBJ2-3
V gene: TRBV13
D gene: -
CDR3 protein: CASSLRTVTSTDTQYF

J gene: TRBJ1-2
V gene: TRBV9
D gene: -
CDR3 protein: CASSVGTNYGYTF

J gene: TRBJ2-7
V gene: TRBV10-3
D gene: -
CDR3 protein: CALRGATAYEQYF

J gene: TRBJ1-1
V gene: TRBV27
D gene: TRBD1
CDR3 protein: CASSPKTGGWTEAFF

J gene: TRBJ2-5
V gene: TRBV10-1
D gene: -
CDR3 protein: CASSESRLETQYF

J gene: TRBJ2-3
V gene: TRBV7-2
D gene: -
CDR3 protein: CASSLGPSEGDTQYF

J gene: TRBJ2-7
V gene: TRBV14
D gene: -
CDR3 protein: CASSPLGYEQYF

J gene: TRBJ1-3
V gene: TRBV18
D gene: -
CDR3 protein: CASSPGGPSGNTIYF

J gene: TRBJ1-4
V gene: TRBV29-1
D gene: -
CDR3 protein: CSVEGQSNEKLFF

J gene: TRBJ2-7
V gene: TRBV6-6
D gene: TRBD2
CDR3 protein: CASSQLAGGQEQYF

J gene: TRBJ1-2
V gene: TRBV4-1
D gene: -
CDR3 protein: CASSQVLGGINYGYTF

J gene: TRBJ1-1
V gene: TRBV2
D gene: -
CDR3 protein: CASSEQGSYTEAFF

J gene: TRBJ1-3
V gene: TRBV30
D gene: -
CDR3 protein: CAWSVGNTIYF

J gene: TRBJ2-3
V gene: TRBV5-4
D gene: TRBD2
CDR3 protein: CASSLKRGLVGDTQYF

J gene: TRBJ1-6
V gene: TRBV18
D gene: -
CDR3 protein: CASSPWGVVYNSPLHF

J gene: TRBJ2-7
V gene: TRBV7-8
D gene: -
CDR3 protein: CASSLIREQYF

J gene: TRBJ2-2
V gene: TRBV6-4
D gene: -
CDR3 protein: CASSDSGTPTGELFF

J gene: TRBJ2-7
V gene: TRBV7-2
D gene: TRBD1
CDR3 protein: CASSLALRGQENEQYF

J gene: TRBJ1-6
V gene: TRBV7-6
D gene: -
CDR3 protein: CASSNYQGPSNSPLHF

J gene: TRBJ1-5
V gene: TRBV19
D gene: -
CDR3 protein: CATRRASNQPQHF

J gene: TRBJ2-3
V gene: TRBV7-9
D gene: -
CDR3 protein: CASSLGRADTQYF

J gene: TRBJ1-6
V gene: TRBV28
D gene: -
CDR3 protein: CASTPGRPRPLHF

J gene: TRBJ2-2
V gene: TRBV6-5
D gene: -
CDR3 protein: CASSLGPLGGELFF

J gene: TRBJ1-2
V gene: TRBV7-8
D gene: TRBD1
CDR3 protein: CASSLWAGGYGYTF

J gene: TRBJ1-4
V gene: TRBV9
D gene: -
CDR3 protein: CASSVGDSPTEEEKLFF

J gene: TRBJ1-2
V gene: TRBV5-6
D gene: -
CDR3 protein: CASSLYRDGYTF

J gene: TRBJ1-5
V gene: TRBV19
D gene: TRBD1
CDR3 protein: CASSSGQGGNQPQHF

J gene: TRBJ2-1
V gene: TRBV7-2
D gene: -
CDR3 protein: CASSMSGGGNNEQFF

J gene: TRBJ2-7
V gene: TRBV5-1
D gene: TRBD2
CDR3 protein: CASRTEERGFYEQYF

J gene: TRBJ2-3
V gene: TRBV7-2
D gene: TRBD1
CDR3 protein: CASSLVTGGKTDTQYF

J gene: TRBJ1-2
V gene: TRBV6-4
D gene: -
CDR3 protein: CASYDRSYGYTF

J gene: TRBJ2-5
V gene: TRBV2
D gene: -
CDR3 protein: CASSGANPYQETQYF

J gene: TRBJ1-3
V gene: TRBV9
D gene: -
CDR3 protein: CASSVGGTLGNTIYF